These 5 T cell receptor beta chains originate from one sample sequenced in a study of PD-L1 blockade in urothelial cancer. Sequencing used immunoSEQ multiplex PCR; TCRdb keeps in-frame clones, though not all of them. The sample lists under 120,000 clones, approximately 85% occurring once. The material sequenced was PBMCs, taken around atezolizumab (anti-PD-L1) treatment. The origin of the receptors is a man aged 45-65 years with urothelial cancer.

The rearrangement links TRBV11-3 to TRBJ2-7; 7 nucleotides line up with TRBD2. This CDR3 region has 19 residues. In germline, CDR1 is SGHNT, CDR2 YENEEA. Trimming at V came to 1 base and at J to 5 bases, leaving 20 bases not matched to a gene. The CDR3 loop reads CASSLGGPSITGGEHEQYF. Written as DNA, the CDR3 is TGTGCCAGCAGCTTAGGTGGACCCTCGATAACGGGAGGAGAGCACGAGCAGTACTTC.

The chain uses TRBV11-2 and TRBJ2-5; perhaps TRBD1 as D (6 bases). This CDR3 is built from 14 residues. Looked up from germline, CDR1 is SGHAT and CDR2 is FQNNGV. V lost 1 base and J lost 5, with 11 bases in between. The CDR3 loop is CASSLVQGRETQYF. In DNA, the CDR3 is TGTGCCAGCAGCTTAGTACAGGGTAGGGAGACCCAGTACTTC.

This clone was seen just once. The rearrangement uses TRBV18 and TRBJ2-5, with 7 nucleotides matching TRBD1. Germline loops: CDR1 KGHSH, CDR2 LQKENI. V lost 1 base to trimming and J lost 3 bases; unmatched junction nucleotides: 8. The CDR3 extends over 16 amino acids. The CDR3 DNA reads as TGTGCCAGCTCACCACTCGACAGGGTTTCGGAAGAGACCCAGTACTTC. This codes for CASSPLDRVSEETQYF.

The genes are TRBV28 and TRBJ2-7; D might be TRBD1 (5 bases). There are 16 residues in the CDR3. V lost 2 bases and J lost 9, with 23 bases in between. Germline CDR1 and CDR2: MDHEN and SYDVKM. The CDR3 spells CASSLTSPKPYDRQYF. CDR3 coding DNA: TGTGCCAGCAGTTTAACTTCCCCGAAACCCTACGACAGGCAGTACTTC. The full variable domain, in which reference TRBV28 and TRBJ2-7 provide the parts outside the CDR3, is DVKVTQSSRYLVKRTGEKVFLECVQDMDHENMFWYRQDPGLGLRLIYFSYDVKMKEKGDIPEGYSVSREKKERFSLILESASTNQTSMYLCASSLTSPKPYDRQYFGPGTRLTVT.

The rearrangement joins TRBV19 to TRBJ1-6, with TRBD1 matching over 7 bases. Germline values: CDR1 LNHDA, CDR2 SQIVND (reference sequence). V shed 6 bases and J 10 bases; nucleotides not matched to a gene: 9. The CDR3 has 14 amino acids. DNA for the CDR3: TGTGCCAGTAGCCGACAGGGTGTTGGGTCACCCCTCCACTTT. Its translation: CASSRQGVGSPLHF.